The next 21 T cell receptor beta chains were all read from a single sample in a study of blood T cell repertoires in COVID-19. Generated by immunoSEQ multiplex PCR, the TCRdb table keeps only in-frame clones and is missing some. The repertoire has 180,000 or so clones, around 87% of them found once; the top ten carry roughly 3.3%. Sequencing was carried out using peripheral blood. The receptors derive from a man aged 18 to 29 with active or convalescent COVID-19.

The chain has TRBV10-1 and TRBJ2-2; no clear D gene. The CDR3 length is 14 residues. Trimming cost V 5 bases and J 6 bases, with 13 bases left between them. Germline assignment: CDR1 WNHNN and CDR2 SYGVQD (reference sequence). DNA of the CDR3: TGCGCCAGCAGTATCTGGCAGGAATCCGGGGAGCTGTTTTTT. Its translation: CASSIWQESGELFF.

The J gene is TRBJ2-7, the V gene TRBV6-1, with D unclear. In germline, CDR1 is MNHNS, CDR2 SASEGT. Trimming took 5 bases from V and 0 from J, leaving 11 bases between them. CDR3 size: 14 residues. The CDR3 sequence is CASSYERYSYEQYF. The CDR3 bases are TGTGCCAGCAGTTATGAGAGGTACTCCTACGAGCAGTACTTC.

This clone turned up a few times. This chain uses TRBV18 with TRBJ1-6; D might be TRBD1 (5 bases). The germline V gene has CDR1 KGHSH and CDR2 LQKENI. V gave up 3 bases and J gave up 7 bases, with 13 bases separating them. The CDR3 extends over 15 amino acids. The CDR3 here is CASSPSTGQNSPLHF. CDR3 nucleotide sequence: TGTGCCAGCTCACCCTCTACAGGACAAAATTCACCCCTCCACTTT.

This chain connects TRBV7-8 to TRBJ1-2; the match to TRBD1 covers 7 bases. V dropped 3 bases and J dropped 1; count of bases not matched to a gene: 2. The germline CDR1 and CDR2 sequences are SGHVS and FQNEAQ. The CDR3 is made up of 14 amino acids. CDR3 DNA sequence: TGTGCCAGCAGCTTGGCAGGGGGTAACTATGGCTACACCTTC. This encodes CASSLAGGNYGYTF. The variable domain in full, completed from reference TRBV7-8 and TRBJ1-2, reads GAGVSQSPRYKVAKRGQDVALRCDPISGHVSLFWYQQALGQGPEFLTYFQNEAQLDKSGLPSDRFFAERPEGSVSTLKIQRTQQEDSAVYLCASSLAGGNYGYTFGSGTRLTVV.

The CDR3 coding sequence is TGTGCCTGGGGTTGGGAGGGGGGAAGTCAGCCCCAGCATTTT. This translates into CAWGWEGGSQPQHF. The chain has TRBV30 and TRBJ1-5; possible D gene TRBD1, 6 bases. The CDR3 is 14 amino acids. V dropped 5 bases and J dropped 6 bases, with 17 bases sitting between them. Germline assignment: CDR1 GTSNPN and CDR2 SVGIG (reference sequence).

This chain joins TRBV7-8 and TRBJ1-1; TRBD1 is a possible D gene (6 bases). This CDR3 is 13 amino acids long. V was pared by 6 bases and J by 1 base, with 9 bases between. Germline CDR1 SGHVS, CDR2 FQNEAQ. Here the CDR3 reads CASRADRNTEAFF. The CDR3 DNA is TGTGCCAGCAGGGCGGACAGGAACACTGAAGCTTTCTTT.

The chain combines TRBV5-1 with TRBJ1-5; 12 bases are shared with TRBD1. This CDR3 is 15 amino acids long. The V and J ends lost 7 bases and 7 bases, in that order; junction bases with no gene match: 9. Per the germline V gene, CDR1 is SGHRS and CDR2 is YFSETQ. CDR3 nucleotide sequence: TGCGCCAGCGCTAAGGGACAGGGGGCGGACCAGCCCCAGCATTTT. Its translation is CASAKGQGADQPQHF.

The rearrangement uses TRBV27 and TRBJ2-7; 7 nucleotides align to TRBD1. The germline gives CDR1 MNHEY, CDR2 SMNVEV (reference sequence). With 5 bases clipped from V and 4 bases from J, the junction kept 17 bases outside the gene matches. The CDR3 is made up of 17 amino acids. CDR3 in amino acids: CASSQLVAQGRQYEQYF. Written as DNA, the CDR3 is TGTGCCAGCAGTCAACTAGTAGCACAGGGGCGGCAGTACGAGCAGTACTTC.

The rearrangement links TRBV18 to TRBJ2-7; 7 bases agree with TRBD2. CDR1 and CDR2 from the germline V gene are KGHSH and LQKENI. CDR3 length: 13 residues. V trimming: 3 bases; J trimming: 10 bases; junction bases outside the gene matches: 9. The CDR3 DNA sequence: TGTGCCAGCTCACCGGTCCTAGCGGCCCCTCAGTACGTC. Its protein is CASSPVLAAPQYV.

This chain connects TRBV19 to TRBJ1-1; D ambiguous. CDR1 LNHDA and CDR2 SQIVND come from the germline V gene (reference sequence). Trimming left V 6 bases short and J 1 base short, with 9 bases between. This CDR3 has 13 residues. CDR3: CASSYEGNTEAFF. DNA of the CDR3: TGTGCCAGTAGCTACGAGGGGAACACTGAAGCTTTCTTT.

The chain uses TRBV7-3 and TRBJ2-1, with a tentative D call TRBD2 (6 bases). The CDR3 loop spans 17 amino acids. Per the germline V gene, CDR1 is SGHTA and CDR2 is FQGTGA. The germline V and J ends were trimmed by 1 base and 5 bases, with 18 bases remaining between them. The CDR3 sequence is CASSLRRPGVRNNEQFF. The DNA for the CDR3 is TGTGCCAGCAGCTTAAGACGTCCGGGAGTTCGAAACAATGAGCAGTTCTTC. The full variable domain, rest sourced from reference TRBV7-3 and TRBJ2-1, is GAGVSQTPSNKVTEKGKYVELRCDPISGHTALYWYRQSLGQGPEFLIYFQGTGAADDSGLPNDRFFAVRPEGSVSTLKIQRTERGDSAVYLCASSLRRPGVRNNEQFFGPGTRLTVL.

The chain joins TRBV5-1 to TRBJ2-2; 12 bases agree with TRBD2. Trimming at V came to 4 bases and at J to 6 bases, leaving 10 bases not matched to a gene. CDR1 and CDR2 from the germline V gene are SGHRS and YFSETQ. This CDR3 spans 17 amino acids. The CDR3: CASSLLTSGRAAGELFF. In DNA, the CDR3 is TGCGCCAGCAGCCTACTGACTAGCGGGAGAGCCGCCGGGGAGCTGTTTTTT. The entire variable domain, with the rest obtained from reference TRBV5-1 and TRBJ2-2, is as follows: KAGVTQTPRYLIKTRGQQVTLSCSPISGHRSVSWYQQTPGQGLQFLFEYFSETQRNKGNFPGRFSGRQFSNSRSEMNVSTLELGDSALYLCASSLLTSGRAAGELFFGEGSRLTVL.

CDR3 sequence reads: CASRAPWTAQAFF. DNA for the CDR3: TGTGCCAGCAGAGCCCCATGGACAGCTCAAGCTTTCTTT. This rearrangement joins TRBV28 to TRBJ1-1, with a weak D call TRBD1 (6 bases). Germline V gene data show CDR1 as MDHEN and CDR2 as SYDVKM. Trimming stripped 6 bases from V and 9 bases from J, with 17 bases between. The CDR3 is 13 residues long.

Comment on this clone: Other nucleotide sequences in the sample specify the same CDR3. J is TRBJ2-7 and V is TRBV7-9, with D uncertain. The CDR3 extends over 12 amino acids. Germline values: CDR1 SEHNR, CDR2 FQNEAQ (reference sequence). The germline V and J ends were trimmed by 5 bases and 3 bases, with 8 bases remaining between them. CDR3: CASSPSGYEQYF. CDR3 DNA: TGTGCCAGCAGCCCGTCGGGCTACGAGCAGTACTTC.

The V call is TRBV11-2, the J call TRBJ2-7; 8 positions match TRBD1. V lost 4 bases and J lost 6; bases outside the gene matches: 11. Germline loops: CDR1 SGHAT, CDR2 FQNNGV. The CDR3 spans 15 residues. This CDR3 reads CASSSAGTGSSEQYV. The CDR3 nucleotides read TGTGCCAGCAGCTCGGCCGGGACAGGTAGTAGCGAGCAGTACGTC.

This sequence joins TRBV5-1 and TRBJ2-2, with no clear D. The CDR3 contains 15 residues. V lost 0 bases, J lost 0 bases, and 6 bases lay in between. Germline V gives CDR1 SGHRS, CDR2 YFSETQ. CDR3 amino acids: CASSLDSTNTGELFF. CDR3 nucleotides: TGCGCCAGCAGCTTGGACAGTACGAACACCGGGGAGCTGTTTTTT.

The chain uses TRBV4-1 and TRBJ2-1; D gene ambiguous. Trimming cost V 0 bases and J 5 bases, with 5 bases left between them. In germline, CDR1 is MGHRA, CDR2 YSYEKL. The CDR3 consists of 13 residues. CDR3 coding DNA: TGCGCCAGCAGCCAAGATGGAGACAATGAGCAGTTCTTC. Protein product: CASSQDGDNEQFF.

V gene TRBV21-1 combines with J gene TRBJ1-2. TRBV21-1 is marked as a pseudogene. CDR3 length equals 20 residues. The CDR3 region is CASPQLSPGKHPFYHYGYTF. In DNA, the CDR3 is TGTGCCAGCCCACAACTATCCCCGGGTAAACACCCTTTTTACCACTATGGCTACACCTTC.

The V and J genes are TRBV11-1 and TRBJ2-6; TRBD1 agrees at 7 bases. CDR3 size: 16 residues. V shed 5 bases and J 2 bases; nucleotides not matched to a gene: 6. Germline CDR1 is SGHAT and CDR2 is FQDESV (reference sequence). CDR3 loop: CASSPRQGPGANVLTF. The CDR3 DNA is TGTGCCAGCAGCCCCCGACAGGGACCTGGGGCCAACGTCCTGACTTTC.

The chain is built from TRBV18 and TRBJ1-2; a weak D match, TRBD1 (6 bases). V lost 3 bases and J 5 bases, leaving 16 bases between the germline ends. The CDR3 is 15 residues long. Germline V gives CDR1 KGHSH, CDR2 LQKENI. In nucleotides, the CDR3 is TGTGCCAGCTCACCCCAGGGGAGTTTAGAGTATGGCTACACCTTC. Its translation is CASSPQGSLEYGYTF. Using reference TRBV18 and TRBJ1-2 for the parts outside the CDR3, the full variable domain is NAGVMQNPRHLVRRRGQEARLRCSPMKGHSHVYWYRQLPEEGLKFMVYLQKENIIDESGMPKERFSAEFPKEGPSILRIQQVVRGDSAAYFCASSPQGSLEYGYTFGSGTRLTVV.

In this sample, this clone turned up a few times. The chain uses TRBV14 and TRBJ1-3; D uncertain. V gave up 4 bases and J gave up 4 bases, with 11 bases separating them. Per germline, CDR1 SGHDN and CDR2 FVKESK. The CDR3 totals 14 residues. Here the CDR3 reads CASSLHDTGNTIYF. CDR3 bases: TGTGCCAGCAGCCTCCATGACACGGGAAACACCATATATTTT.